This TCR beta chain was documented in a study of beta chain features in type 1 diabetes. Notes on the study in general: There was a moderate but significant shortening of TCRB CDR3s in all four CD4+ subsets of Type 1 diabetes patients. Cells that show high TCR expression could be over-represented by cDNA sequencing.

The V end lost 0 bases, the J end lost 5 bases, and 9 bases lay between the germline ends. CDR3 length: 14 amino acids. Germline loops: CDR1 SGHTA, CDR2 FQGNSA. The authors reverse transcribed all of the isolated RNA, so sequencing captured expressed TCRB transcripts. Regulatory, naive and central memory T cell samples averaged around 3.6 million reads. The assay was immunoSEQ multiplex PCR, and TCRdb's table has in-frame clones only and misses some. The data show 200,000 to 300,000 clones, with roughly 22% seen just once and around 0.03% held by the top ten. This clone has only a few counts. Its antigen is not identified.

The clonotype was recovered from a woman aged 40 to 50 with type 1 diabetes. The chain recombines TRBV7-2 with TRBJ2-3; D call uncertain. Sequencing was done on a sample of naive CD4+ T cells from blood. CDR3 region: CASSLALAGDTQYF. The CDR3 DNA sequence: TGTGCCAGCAGCTTAGCGCTGGCAGGAGATACGCAGTATTTT.